This T cell receptor beta chain was captured by sequencing in a study of T cells in Graves' hyperthyroidism and ophthalmopathy. Researchers took RNA transcripts and amplified the TCR beta CDR3 regions from them. Using the HTBI primer set, a first-round RT-PCR was run on the TCR CDR3. TCRdb reanalysed the multiplex PCR reads using MiXCR and keeps one entry per CDR3 protein. The sample lists around 620,000 distinct CDR3 sequences, approximately 44% occurring once. Lactation, pregnancy, other autoimmune disease or uncontrolled infection excluded patients. Germline CDR1 SNHLY, CDR2 FYNNEI. Trimming removed 6 bases from V and 0 bases from J; junction bases left unmatched: 5. The CDR3 totals 16 residues. Regarding this clonotype: Its antigen is not identified.

Study observations and caveats: Researchers report that a 13 V-J model separated ophthalmopathy from stable hyperthyroidism. Blood also contained most expanded thyroid clonotypes above 0.001.

This chain uses TRBV2 with TRBJ2-6; 7 nucleotides align to TRBD2. Sequencing was performed on peripheral blood or thyroid tissue (not recorded which). The source is an adult woman with Graves' disease, either hyperthyroidism or ophthalmopathy (not recorded which). CDR3 sequence reads: CASRARGTSGANVLTF. The CDR3 nucleotides are TGTGCCAGCAGGGCGCGGGGGACCTCTGGGGCCAACGTCCTGACTTTC.